The rows below give T cell receptor beta chains drawn from one sample of a study of control samples from healthy donors and cancer patients. Profiled with immunoSEQ multiplex PCR; TCRdb holds only in-frame clones, not every one. This sample has under 200,000 clones, with about 90% found just once. Sequencing was done on a sample of blood. These receptor sequences come from a young woman in good health. CDR3s leave out the opening cysteine and the closing phenylalanine or tryptophan. Not every row has a clone size; where given, it reads once, few, many or a size class.

clone_size j_call v_call cdr3_aa
- TRBJ2-7 TRBV7-9 ASSKARTALEQY
- TRBJ2-2 TRBV19 ASSIEGVGGELF
- TRBJ2-7 TRBV18 ASSPRGQDSEQY
- TRBJ2-3 TRBV2 ASRQERGADDTQY
once TRBJ2-1 TRBV13 ASTEGLLYNEQF
- TRBJ1-1 TRBV5-6 ASSLAGDGEAF
- TRBJ2-1 TRBV19 ASSLKDRYIDEQF
- TRBJ1-3 TRBV14 ASSQPGTGVNTIY
- TRBJ1-1 TRBV12-3/TRBV12-4 ASSFFLNTEAF
- TRBJ1-2 TRBV5-6 ASISLHRGVSYGYT
- TRBJ2-5 TRBV27 ASSLGGGATQY
- TRBJ2-5 TRBV7-2 ASSPGGTQY
- TRBJ1-1 TRBV5-6 ASSLVQLSSEAF
few TRBJ2-7 TRBV7-6 ASSLGVAGGEQY
- TRBJ2-1 TRBV5-1 ASSLSDQKSNEQF
- TRBJ2-1 TRBV24-1 ATSDPGTQTSGSSSYNEQF
once TRBJ1-1 TRBV28 ASTFGGWTEAF
- TRBJ2-3 TRBV19 ASSSPYFLGSTDTQY
- TRBJ2-5 TRBV18 ASSPKPGGQGAEETQY
- TRBJ2-6 TRBV10-3 AISNPGQGISGANVLT
- TRBJ2-5 TRBV19 ASREGSEETQY
few TRBJ2-3 TRBV10-1 ASSGQGTDTQY
- TRBJ2-1 TRBV6-5 ASSLNRRKIDEQF
- TRBJ2-3 TRBV15 ATSRFTDTQY
- TRBJ2-3 TRBV5-1 ASSPGGDTQY
- TRBJ2-2 TRBV5-5 ASSLAVLTGELF
- TRBJ1-4 TRBV11-2 ASSPLDEKLF
- TRBJ2-1 TRBV7-2 ASSFSGLSYNEQF
- TRBJ1-6 TRBV5-8 ASSLGVTGGQSPLH
few TRBJ1-1 TRBV4-1 ASRPESQVGTEAF
- TRBJ2-2 TRBV6-5 ASSRNTGELF
once TRBJ2-1 TRBV5-4 ASSPSGDEQF
- TRBJ1-5 TRBV11-1 ASSLGRGSNQPQH
- TRBJ1-2 TRBV2 ASTEPGNGHYGYT
once TRBJ1-4 TRBV5-6 ASSFRRTGGEKLF
- TRBJ1-2 TRBV20-1 SALTDGGYT
- TRBJ1-3 TRBV12-3/TRBV12-4 ASRYSGNTIY
- TRBJ1-2 TRBV6-5 ASRTGPNYGYT
- TRBJ2-5 TRBV9 ASSVGVKETQY